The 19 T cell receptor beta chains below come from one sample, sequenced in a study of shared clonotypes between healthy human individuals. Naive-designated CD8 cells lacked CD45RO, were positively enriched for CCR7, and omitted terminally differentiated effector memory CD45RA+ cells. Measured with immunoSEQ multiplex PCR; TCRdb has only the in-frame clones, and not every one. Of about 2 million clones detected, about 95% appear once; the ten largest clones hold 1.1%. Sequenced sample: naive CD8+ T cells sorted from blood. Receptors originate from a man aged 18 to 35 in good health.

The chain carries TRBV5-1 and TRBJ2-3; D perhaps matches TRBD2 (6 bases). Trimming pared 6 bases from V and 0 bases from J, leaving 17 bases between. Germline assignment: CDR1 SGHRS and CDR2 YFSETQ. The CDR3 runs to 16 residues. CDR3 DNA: TGCGCCAGCAATCCGGGGGAGTTTCCTAGCACAGATACGCAGTATTTT. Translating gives CASNPGEFPSTDTQYF.

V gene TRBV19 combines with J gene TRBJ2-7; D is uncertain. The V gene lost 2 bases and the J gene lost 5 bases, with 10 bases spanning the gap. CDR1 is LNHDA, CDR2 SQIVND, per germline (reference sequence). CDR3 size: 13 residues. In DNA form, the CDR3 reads TGTGCCAGTAGTATAAAACCAGACCACGAGCAGTACTTC. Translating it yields CASSIKPDHEQYF.

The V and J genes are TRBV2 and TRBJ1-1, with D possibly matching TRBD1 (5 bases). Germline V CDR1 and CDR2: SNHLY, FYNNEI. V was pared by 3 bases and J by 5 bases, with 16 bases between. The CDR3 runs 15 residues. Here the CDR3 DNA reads TGTGCCAGCAGTGATCTTGGGGGTGGTGGGACTGAAGCTTTCTTT. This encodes CASSDLGGGGTEAFF.

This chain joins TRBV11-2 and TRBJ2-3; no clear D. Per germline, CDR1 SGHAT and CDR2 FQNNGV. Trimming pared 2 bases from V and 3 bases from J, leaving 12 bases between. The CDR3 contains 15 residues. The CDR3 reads CASSLLRRPTDTQYF. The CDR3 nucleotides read TGTGCCAGCAGCTTACTAAGACGTCCAACAGATACGCAGTATTTT.

CDR3 nucleotide sequence: TGTGCCAGCAGTCGAGGACAGGGTAACGAAAAACTGTTTTTT. It translates to CASSRGQGNEKLFF. The rearrangement joins TRBV5-8 to TRBJ1-4; 8 bases are shared with TRBD1. The CDR3 sequence is 14 residues long. Germline-derived CDR1 and CDR2 are SGHTS and YDEGEE. The J segment lost 8 bases and the V segment lost 5 bases, leaving 8 bases of the junction unmatched.

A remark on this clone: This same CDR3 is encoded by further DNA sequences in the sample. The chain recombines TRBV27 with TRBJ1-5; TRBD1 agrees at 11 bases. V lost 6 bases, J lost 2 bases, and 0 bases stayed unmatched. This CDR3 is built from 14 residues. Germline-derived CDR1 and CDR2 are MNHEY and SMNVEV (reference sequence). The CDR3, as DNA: TGTGCCAGCAGGGGACAGGGGGGCAATCAGCCCCAGCATTTT. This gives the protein CASRGQGGNQPQHF.

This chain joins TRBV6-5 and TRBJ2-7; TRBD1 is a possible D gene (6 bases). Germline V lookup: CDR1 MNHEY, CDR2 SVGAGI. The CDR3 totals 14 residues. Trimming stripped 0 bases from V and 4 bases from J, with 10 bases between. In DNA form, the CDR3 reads TGTGCCAGCAGTTACTCGACCACAGGGTACGAGCAGTACTTC. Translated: CASSYSTTGYEQYF.

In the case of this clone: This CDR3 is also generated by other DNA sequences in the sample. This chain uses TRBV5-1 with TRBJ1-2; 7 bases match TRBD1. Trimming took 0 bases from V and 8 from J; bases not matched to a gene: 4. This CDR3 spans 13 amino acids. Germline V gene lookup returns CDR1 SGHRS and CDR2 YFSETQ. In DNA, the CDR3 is TGCGCCAGCAGCTTGGGGCAGGGGGACGGCTACACCTTC. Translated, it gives CASSLGQGDGYTF.

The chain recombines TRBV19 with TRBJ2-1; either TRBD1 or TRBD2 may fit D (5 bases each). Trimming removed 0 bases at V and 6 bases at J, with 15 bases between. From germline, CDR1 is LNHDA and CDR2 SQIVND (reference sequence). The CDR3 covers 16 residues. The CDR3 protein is CASSIELGTDINEQFF. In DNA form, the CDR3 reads TGTGCCAGTAGTATAGAACTTGGGACCGACATCAATGAGCAGTTCTTC.

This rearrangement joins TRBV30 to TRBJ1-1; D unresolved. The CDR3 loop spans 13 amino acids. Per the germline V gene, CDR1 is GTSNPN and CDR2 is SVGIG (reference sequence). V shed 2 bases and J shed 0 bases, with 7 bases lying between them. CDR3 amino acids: CAWSTGVNTEAFF. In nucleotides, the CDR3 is TGTGCCTGGAGTACTGGAGTGAACACTGAAGCTTTCTTT.

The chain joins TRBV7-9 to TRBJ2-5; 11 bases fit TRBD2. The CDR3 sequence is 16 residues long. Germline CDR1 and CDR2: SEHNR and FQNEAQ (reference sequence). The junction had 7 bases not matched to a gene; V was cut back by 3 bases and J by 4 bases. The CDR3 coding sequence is TGTGCCAGCAGCTTCGCGCTAGCGGGAGGAGGAGAGACCCAGTACTTC. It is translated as CASSFALAGGGETQYF.

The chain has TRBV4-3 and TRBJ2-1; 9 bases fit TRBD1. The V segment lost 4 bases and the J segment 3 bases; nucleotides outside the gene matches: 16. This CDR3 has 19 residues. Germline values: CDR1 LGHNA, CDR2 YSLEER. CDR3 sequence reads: CASSLSRDRALGFYNEQFF. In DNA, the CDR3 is TGCGCCAGCAGCCTAAGTCGGGACAGGGCTTTGGGCTTCTACAATGAGCAGTTCTTC.

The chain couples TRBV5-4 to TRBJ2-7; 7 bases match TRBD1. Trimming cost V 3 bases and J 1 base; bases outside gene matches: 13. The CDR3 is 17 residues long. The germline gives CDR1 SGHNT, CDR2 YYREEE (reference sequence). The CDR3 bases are TGTGCCAGCAGCTCAGCGTTCGCTGGACAGGAATCCTACGAGCAGTACTTC. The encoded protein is CASSSAFAGQESYEQYF.

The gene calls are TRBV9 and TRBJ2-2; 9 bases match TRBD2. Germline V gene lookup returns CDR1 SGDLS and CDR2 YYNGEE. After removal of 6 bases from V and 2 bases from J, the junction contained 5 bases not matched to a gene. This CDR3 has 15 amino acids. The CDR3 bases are TGTGCCAGCAATAGCGGGAGAGCTAACACCGGGGAGCTGTTTTTT. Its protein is CASNSGRANTGELFF.

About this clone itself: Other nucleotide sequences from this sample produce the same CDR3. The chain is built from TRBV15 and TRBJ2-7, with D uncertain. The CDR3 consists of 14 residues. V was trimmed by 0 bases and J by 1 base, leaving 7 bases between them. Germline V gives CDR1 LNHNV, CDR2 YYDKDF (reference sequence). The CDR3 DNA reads TGTGCCACCAGCAGAGATGGCCTATCCTACGAGCAGTACTTC. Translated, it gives CATSRDGLSYEQYF.

CDR3: CASSQEALFGAKNIQYF. The DNA for the CDR3 is TGCGCCAGCAGCCAAGAGGCTCTCTTCGGGGCCAAAAACATTCAGTACTTC. The rearrangement joins TRBV4-3 to TRBJ2-4; D gene uncertain. With 0 bases removed from V and 1 base from J, the gap between germline ends came to 13 bases. The CDR3 extends over 17 amino acids. CDR1 is LGHNA and CDR2 is YSLEER in the germline V gene.

CDR3 nucleotides: TGTGCCAGCAGTTTATGGGGGACTAGCGGGGACGAGCAGTACTTC. Its protein is CASSLWGTSGDEQYF. V gene TRBV28 combines with J gene TRBJ2-7, with 13 bases identical to TRBD2. This CDR3 has 15 amino acids. V trimming: 0 bases; J trimming: 5 bases; junction bases outside the gene matches: 1. Germline V lookup: CDR1 MDHEN, CDR2 SYDVKM.

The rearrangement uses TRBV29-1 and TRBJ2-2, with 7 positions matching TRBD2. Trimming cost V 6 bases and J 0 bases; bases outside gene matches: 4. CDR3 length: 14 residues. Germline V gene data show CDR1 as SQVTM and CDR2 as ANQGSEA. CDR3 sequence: CSVTRGANTGELFF. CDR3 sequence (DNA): TGCAGCGTAACACGGGGGGCGAACACCGGGGAGCTGTTTTTT.

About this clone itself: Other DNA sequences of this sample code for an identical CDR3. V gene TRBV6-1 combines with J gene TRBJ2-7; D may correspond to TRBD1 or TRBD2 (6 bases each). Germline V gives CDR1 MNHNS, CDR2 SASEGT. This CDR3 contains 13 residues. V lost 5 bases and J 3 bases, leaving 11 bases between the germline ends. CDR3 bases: TGTGCCAGCAGTCCCCGGGGGCGCTACGAGCAGTACTTC. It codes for CASSPRGRYEQYF.